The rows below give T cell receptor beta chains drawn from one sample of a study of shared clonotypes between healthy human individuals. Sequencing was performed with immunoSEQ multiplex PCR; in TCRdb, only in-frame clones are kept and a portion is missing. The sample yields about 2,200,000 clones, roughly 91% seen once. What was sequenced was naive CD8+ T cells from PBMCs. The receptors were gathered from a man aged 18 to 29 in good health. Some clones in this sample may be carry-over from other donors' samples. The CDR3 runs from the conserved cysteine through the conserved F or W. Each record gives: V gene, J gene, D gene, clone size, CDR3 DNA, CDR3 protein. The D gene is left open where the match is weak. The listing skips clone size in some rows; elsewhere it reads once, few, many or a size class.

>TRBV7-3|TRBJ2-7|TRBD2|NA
TGTGCCAGCAGCTCTGGACTAGCGGGAGCCCACGAGCAGTACTTC
CASSSGLAGAHEQYF
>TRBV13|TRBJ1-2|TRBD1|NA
TGTGCCAGCAGGAAAGACAGGGGGCTCTATGGCTACACCTTC
CASRKDRGLYGYTF
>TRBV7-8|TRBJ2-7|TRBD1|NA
TGTGCCAGCATCAAGGACAGGGGGCTGTACGAGCAGTACTTC
CASIKDRGLYEQYF
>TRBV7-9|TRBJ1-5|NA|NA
TGTGCCAGCAGCCCCTACGTGGCGGGGAGGACAGACAATCAGCCCCAGCATTTT
CASSPYVAGRTDNQPQHF
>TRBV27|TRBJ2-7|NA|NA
TGTGCCAGCAGTTTCCGCGGGCTTATCTCCTACGAGCAGTACTTC
CASSFRGLISYEQYF
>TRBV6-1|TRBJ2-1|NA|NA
TGTGCCAGCAACCCTAGGGGCTACAATGAGCAGTTCTTC
CASNPRGYNEQFF
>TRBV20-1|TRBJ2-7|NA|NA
TGCAGTGCTAGGTACAGGGACGAGCAGTACTTC
CSARYRDEQYF
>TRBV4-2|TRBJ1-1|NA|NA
TGTGCCAGCAGCCAAGAGGGGAGGGGTACGGCGGTTGCTTTCTTT
CASSQEGRGTAVAFF
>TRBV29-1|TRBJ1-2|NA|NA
TGCAGCGTCCCCGCTTTGGACAGCCTCGGCTACACCTTC
CSVPALDSLGYTF
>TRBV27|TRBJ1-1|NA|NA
TGTGCCAGCAGTTTAGGCTCGCACGGGAACACTGAAGCTTTCTTT
CASSLGSHGNTEAFF
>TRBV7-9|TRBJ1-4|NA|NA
TGTGCCAGCAGCCGTCTGGAGGGTAGGGATGAAAAACTGTTTTTT
CASSRLEGRDEKLFF
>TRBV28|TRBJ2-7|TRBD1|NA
TGTGCCAGCAGTTTAGGGTGGGACAGGGGCTCCTACGAGCAGTACTTC
CASSLGWDRGSYEQYF
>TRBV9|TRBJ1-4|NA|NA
TGTGCCAGCAGCCCGACCCATTCTGAAAAACTGTTTTTT
CASSPTHSEKLFF
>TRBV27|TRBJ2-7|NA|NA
TGTGCCAGCGGACCTTGGGGCTTATTCAGCGAGCAGTACTTC
CASGPWGLFSEQYF
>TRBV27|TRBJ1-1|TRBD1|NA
TGTGCCAGCAGTTTGCTAAACAGGGGGCGGATGGGTGAAGCTTTCTTT
CASSLLNRGRMGEAFF
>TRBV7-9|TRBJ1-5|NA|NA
TGTGCCAGCAGTAACTACCGGGAGACCAATCAGCCCCAGCATTTT
CASSNYRETNQPQHF
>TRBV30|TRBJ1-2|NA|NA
TGTGCCTGGAGTGAGATACCGGGACGGAATTTCTATGGCTACACCTTC
CAWSEIPGRNFYGYTF
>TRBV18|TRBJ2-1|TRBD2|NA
TGTGCCAGCTCACCACCCGTACTAGCGGAGTACAATGAGCAGTTCTTC
CASSPPVLAEYNEQFF
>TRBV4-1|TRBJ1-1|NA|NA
TGCGCCAGCAGCCCCCAGGAACTTTTGGGAGCTTTCTTT
CASSPQELLGAFF
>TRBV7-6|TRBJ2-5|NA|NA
TGTGCCAGCAGCTTAGGGCAGGGGGAGACCCAGTACTTC
CASSLGQGETQYF
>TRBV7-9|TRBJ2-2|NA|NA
TGTGCCAGCAGCTTCTCAGAGAACACCGGGGAGCTGTTTTTT
CASSFSENTGELFF
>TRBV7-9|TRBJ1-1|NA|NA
TGTGCCAGCAGCTCCTCGGGCCAAAACACTGAAGCTTTCTTT
CASSSSGQNTEAFF
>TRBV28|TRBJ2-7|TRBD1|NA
TGTGCCAGCTCCCTCGCCGGGACAGGGGGGGAGTCCTTCTACGAGCAGTACTTC
CASSLAGTGGESFYEQYF
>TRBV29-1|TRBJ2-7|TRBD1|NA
TGCAGCGTCGCCGGGACAGGGTCCTACGAGCAGTACTTC
CSVAGTGSYEQYF
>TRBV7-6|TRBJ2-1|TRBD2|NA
TGTGCCAGCAGCTTAGGGACTAGCGGCTACAATGAGCAGTTCTTC
CASSLGTSGYNEQFF
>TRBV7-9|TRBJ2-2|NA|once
TGTGCCAGCAGCTTAAAGGCAGCTAACACCGGGGAGCTGTTTTTT
CASSLKAANTGELFF
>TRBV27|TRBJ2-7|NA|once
TGTGCCAGCAGCTTACACGCCTACGAGCAGTACTTC
CASSLHAYEQYF
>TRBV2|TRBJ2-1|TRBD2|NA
TGTGCCAGCAGTGGCCTAGCGGGACCCAATGAGCAGTTCTTC
CASSGLAGPNEQFF
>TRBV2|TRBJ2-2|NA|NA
TGTGCCAGCAGTGAGACCGGGGAGCTGTTTTTT
CASSETGELFF
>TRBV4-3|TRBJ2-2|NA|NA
TGCGCCAGCAGCCAAGACGAGGGGCTGGGGGAGCTGTTTTTT
CASSQDEGLGELFF
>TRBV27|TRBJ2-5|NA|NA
TGTGCCAGCAGTTTAGTCGGACTCCAAGAGACCCAGTACTTC
CASSLVGLQETQYF
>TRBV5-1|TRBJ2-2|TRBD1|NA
TGCGCCAGCAGCTATGGACAGGGAGGCACCGGGGAGCTGTTTTTT
CASSYGQGGTGELFF
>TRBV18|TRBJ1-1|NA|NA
TGTGCCAGCTCACCAGGTGCAGGTAACACTGAAGCTTTCTTT
CASSPGAGNTEAFF
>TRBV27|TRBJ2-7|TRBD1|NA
TGTGCCAGCAGTTACCAGCCCGCCCCGGGACAGGGGCCATCCTACGAGCAGTACTTC
CASSYQPAPGQGPSYEQYF
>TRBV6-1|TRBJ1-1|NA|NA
TGTGCCAGCAGTGAAGCGAGGTCCAAGTGGAGGGAAGCTTTCTTT
CASSEARSKWREAFF
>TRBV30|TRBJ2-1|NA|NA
TGTGCCTGGAACCACGGTAGTAACAATGAGCAGTTCTTC
CAWNHGSNNEQFF
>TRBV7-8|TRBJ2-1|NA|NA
TGTGCCAGCAGCTCTAGCTCCCGGGACTTCATAGGGAATGAGCAGTTCTTC
CASSSSSRDFIGNEQFF
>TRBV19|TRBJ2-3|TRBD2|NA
TGTGCCAGTAGTGACCGTAGCGGGTGGTATACGCAGTATTTT
CASSDRSGWYTQYF
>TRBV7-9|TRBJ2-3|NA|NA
TGTGCCAGCAGCACCCGCCCGGATACGCAGTATTTT
CASSTRPDTQYF
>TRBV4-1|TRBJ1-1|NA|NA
TGCGCCAGCAGCCAAGTGGGGGGGCGGGGCACTGAAGCTTTCTTT
CASSQVGGRGTEAFF
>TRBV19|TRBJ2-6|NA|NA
TGTGCCAGTACCCCTACCTCTGGGGCCAACGTCCTGACTTTC
CASTPTSGANVLTF
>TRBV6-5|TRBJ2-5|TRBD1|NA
TGTGCCAGCAGCCCCACAGGGGGGACGGAGACCCAGTACTTC
CASSPTGGTETQYF
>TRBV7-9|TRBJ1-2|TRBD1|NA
TGTGCCAGCAGCCAGGACAGGGTTGATCCTTATGGCTACACCTTC
CASSQDRVDPYGYTF
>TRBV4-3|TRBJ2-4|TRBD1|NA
TGCGCCAGCAGCCAAGATCTGGAGGGACAGGGAAACATTCAGTACTTC
CASSQDLEGQGNIQYF
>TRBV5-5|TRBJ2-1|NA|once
TGTGCCAGCAGCTTGGAAGAGCTGCTGTGGGATGAGCAGTTCTTC
CASSLEELLWDEQFF
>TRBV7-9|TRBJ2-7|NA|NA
TGTGCCAGCAGCCTACCAGGGGCCGTCTACGAGCAGTACTTC
CASSLPGAVYEQYF